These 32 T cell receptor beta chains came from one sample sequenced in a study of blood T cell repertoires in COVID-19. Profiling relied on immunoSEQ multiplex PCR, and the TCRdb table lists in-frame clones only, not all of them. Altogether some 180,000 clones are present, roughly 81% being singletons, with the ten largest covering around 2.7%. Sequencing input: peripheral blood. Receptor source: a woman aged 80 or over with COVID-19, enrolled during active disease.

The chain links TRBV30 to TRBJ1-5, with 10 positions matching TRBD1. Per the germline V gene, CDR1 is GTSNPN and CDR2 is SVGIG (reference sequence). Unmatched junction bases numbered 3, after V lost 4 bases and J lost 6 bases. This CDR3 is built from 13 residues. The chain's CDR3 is CAWTGQGGQPQHF. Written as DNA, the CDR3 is TGTGCCTGGACTGGACAGGGGGGTCAGCCCCAGCATTTT.

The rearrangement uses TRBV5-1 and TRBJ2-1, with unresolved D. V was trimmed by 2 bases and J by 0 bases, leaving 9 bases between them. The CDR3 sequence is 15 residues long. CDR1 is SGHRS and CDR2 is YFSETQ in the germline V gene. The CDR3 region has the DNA TGCGCCAGCAGCTTAACCAGAAGCTCCTACAATGAGCAGTTCTTC. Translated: CASSLTRSSYNEQFF. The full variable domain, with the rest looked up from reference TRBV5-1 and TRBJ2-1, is KAGVTQTPRYLIKTRGQQVTLSCSPISGHRSVSWYQQTPGQGLQFLFEYFSETQRNKGNFPGRFSGRQFSNSRSEMNVSTLELGDSALYLCASSLTRSSYNEQFFGPGTRLTVL.

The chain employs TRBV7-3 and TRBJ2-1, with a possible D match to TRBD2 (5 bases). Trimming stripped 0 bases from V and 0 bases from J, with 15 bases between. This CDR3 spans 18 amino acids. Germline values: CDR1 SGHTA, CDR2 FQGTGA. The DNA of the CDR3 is TGTGCCAGCAGCTTAACCCCGGGCGGGCCGCGCTCCTACAATGAGCAGTTCTTC. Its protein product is CASSLTPGGPRSYNEQFF.

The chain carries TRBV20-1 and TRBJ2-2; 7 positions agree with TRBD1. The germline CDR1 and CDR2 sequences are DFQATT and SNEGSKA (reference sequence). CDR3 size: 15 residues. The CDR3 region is CSAGGTAPNTGELFF. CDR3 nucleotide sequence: TGCAGCGCTGGTGGGACAGCCCCGAACACCGGGGAGCTGTTTTTT.

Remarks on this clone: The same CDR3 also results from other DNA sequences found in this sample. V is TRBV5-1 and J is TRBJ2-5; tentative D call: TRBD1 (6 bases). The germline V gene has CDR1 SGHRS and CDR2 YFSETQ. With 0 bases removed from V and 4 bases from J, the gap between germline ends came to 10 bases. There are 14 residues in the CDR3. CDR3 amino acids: CASSLEGGSETQYF. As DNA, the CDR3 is TGCGCCAGCAGCTTGGAAGGGGGATCAGAGACCCAGTACTTC.

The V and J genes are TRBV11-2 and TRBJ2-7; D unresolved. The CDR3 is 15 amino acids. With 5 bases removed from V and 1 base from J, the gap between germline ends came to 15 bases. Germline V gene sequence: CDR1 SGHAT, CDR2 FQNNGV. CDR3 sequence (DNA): TGTGCCAGCAGCCCCGGTGACCGGGTATCCTACGAGCAGTACTTC. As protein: CASSPGDRVSYEQYF.

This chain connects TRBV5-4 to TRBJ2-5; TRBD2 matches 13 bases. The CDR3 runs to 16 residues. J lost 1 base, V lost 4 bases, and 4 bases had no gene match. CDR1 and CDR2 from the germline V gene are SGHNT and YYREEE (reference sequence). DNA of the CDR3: TGTGCCAGCAGCGGAGGACTAGCGGGGGTCCAAGAGACCCAGTACTTC. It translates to CASSGGLAGVQETQYF.

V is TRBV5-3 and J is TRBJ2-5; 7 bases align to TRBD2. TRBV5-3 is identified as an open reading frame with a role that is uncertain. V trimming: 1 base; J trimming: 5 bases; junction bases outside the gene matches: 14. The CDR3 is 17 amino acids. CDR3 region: CARSLPKGRGNHETQYF. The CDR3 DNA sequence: TGTGCCAGAAGCTTGCCCAAGGGGAGGGGAAATCATGAGACCCAGTACTTC.

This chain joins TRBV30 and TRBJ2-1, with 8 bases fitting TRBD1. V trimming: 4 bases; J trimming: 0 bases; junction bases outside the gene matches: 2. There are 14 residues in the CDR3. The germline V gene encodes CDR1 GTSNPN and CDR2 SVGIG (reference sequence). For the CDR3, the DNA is TGTGCCTGGAAGGACAGGGTCTCCTACAATGAGCAGTTCTTC. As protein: CAWKDRVSYNEQFF. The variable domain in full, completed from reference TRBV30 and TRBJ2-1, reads SQTIHQWPATLVQPVGSPLSLECTVEGTSNPNLYWYRQAAGRGLQLLFYSVGIGQISSEVPQNLSASRPQDRQFILSSKKLLLSDSGFYLCAWKDRVSYNEQFFGPGTRLTVL.

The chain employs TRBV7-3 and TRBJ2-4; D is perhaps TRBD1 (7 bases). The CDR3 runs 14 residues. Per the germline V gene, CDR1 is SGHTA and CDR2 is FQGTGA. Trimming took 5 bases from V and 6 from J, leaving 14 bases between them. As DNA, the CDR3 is TGTGCCAGCAGCACAGGGGACGGGAGAAACATTCAGTACTTC. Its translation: CASSTGDGRNIQYF.

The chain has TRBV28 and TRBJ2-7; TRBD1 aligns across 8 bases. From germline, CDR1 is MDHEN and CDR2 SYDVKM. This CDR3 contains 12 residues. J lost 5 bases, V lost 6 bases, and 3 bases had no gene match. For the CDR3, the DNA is TGTGCCAGCAGGCAGGACAGGGACGAGCAGTACTTC. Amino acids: CASRQDRDEQYF.

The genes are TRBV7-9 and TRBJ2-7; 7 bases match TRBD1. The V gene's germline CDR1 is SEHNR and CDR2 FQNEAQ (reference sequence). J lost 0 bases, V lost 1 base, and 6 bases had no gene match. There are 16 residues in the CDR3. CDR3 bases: TGTGCCAGCAGCTTAGGACAGGGACGGAGCTCCTACGAGCAGTACTTC. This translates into CASSLGQGRSSYEQYF.

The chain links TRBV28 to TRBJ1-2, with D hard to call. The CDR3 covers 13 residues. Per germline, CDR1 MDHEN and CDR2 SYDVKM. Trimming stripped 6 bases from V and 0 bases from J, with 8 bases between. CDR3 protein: CASRRLANYGYTF. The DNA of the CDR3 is TGTGCCAGCAGACGATTAGCTAACTATGGCTACACCTTC.

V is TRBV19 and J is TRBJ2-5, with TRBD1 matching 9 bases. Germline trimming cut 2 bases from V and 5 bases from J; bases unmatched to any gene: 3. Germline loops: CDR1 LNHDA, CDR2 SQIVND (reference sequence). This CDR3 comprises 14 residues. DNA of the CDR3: TGTGCCAGTAGTATACAGACAGGGGGGGAGACCCAGTACTTC. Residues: CASSIQTGGETQYF. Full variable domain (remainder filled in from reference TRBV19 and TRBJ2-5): DGGITQSPKYLFRKEGQNVTLSCEQNLNHDAMYWYRQDPGQGLRLIYYSQIVNDFQKGDIAEGYSVSREKKESFPLTVTSAQKNPTAFYLCASSIQTGGETQYFGPGTRLLVL.

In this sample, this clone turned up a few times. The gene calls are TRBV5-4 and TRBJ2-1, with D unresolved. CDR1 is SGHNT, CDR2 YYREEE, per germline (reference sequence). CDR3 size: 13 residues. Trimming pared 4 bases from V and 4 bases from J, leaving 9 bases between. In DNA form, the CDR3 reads TGTGCCAGCAGCCTTGGGCTGTACAATGAGCAGTTCTTC. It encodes CASSLGLYNEQFF.

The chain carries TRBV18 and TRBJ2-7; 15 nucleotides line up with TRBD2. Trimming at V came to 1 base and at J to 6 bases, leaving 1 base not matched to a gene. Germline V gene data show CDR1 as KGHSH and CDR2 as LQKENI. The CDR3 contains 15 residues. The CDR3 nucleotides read TGTGCCAGCTCACCACAGGGACTAGCGGGGGGCGAGCAGTACTTC. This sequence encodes CASSPQGLAGGEQYF.

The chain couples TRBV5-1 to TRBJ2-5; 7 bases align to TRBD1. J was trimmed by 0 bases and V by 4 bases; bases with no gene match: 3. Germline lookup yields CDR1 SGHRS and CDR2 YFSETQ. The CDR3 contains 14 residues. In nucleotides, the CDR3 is TGCGCCAGCAGCCCGGGACAGTACCAAGAGACCCAGTACTTC. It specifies CASSPGQYQETQYF. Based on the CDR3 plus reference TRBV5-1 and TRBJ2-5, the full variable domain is KAGVTQTPRYLIKTRGQQVTLSCSPISGHRSVSWYQQTPGQGLQFLFEYFSETQRNKGNFPGRFSGRQFSNSRSEMNVSTLELGDSALYLCASSPGQYQETQYFGPGTRLLVL.

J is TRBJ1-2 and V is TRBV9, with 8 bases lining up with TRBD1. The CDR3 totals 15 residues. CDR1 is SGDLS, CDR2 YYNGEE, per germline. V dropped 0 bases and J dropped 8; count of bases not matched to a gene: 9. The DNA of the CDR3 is TGTGCCAGCAGCGTAGGAGGACAGGGTCAGAGCGGCTACACCTTC. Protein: CASSVGGQGQSGYTF.

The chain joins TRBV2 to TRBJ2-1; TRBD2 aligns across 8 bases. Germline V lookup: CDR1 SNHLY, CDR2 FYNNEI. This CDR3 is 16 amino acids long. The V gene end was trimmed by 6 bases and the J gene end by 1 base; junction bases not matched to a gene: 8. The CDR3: CASRNGLAGSYNEQFF. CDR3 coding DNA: TGTGCCAGCAGGAACGGACTAGCAGGGTCCTACAATGAGCAGTTCTTC. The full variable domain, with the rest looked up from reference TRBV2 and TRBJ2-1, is EPEVTQTPSHQVTQMGQEVILRCVPISNHLYFYWYRQILGQKVEFLVSFYNNEISEKSEIFDDQFSVERPDGSNFTLKIRSTKLEDSAMYFCASRNGLAGSYNEQFFGPGTRLTVL.

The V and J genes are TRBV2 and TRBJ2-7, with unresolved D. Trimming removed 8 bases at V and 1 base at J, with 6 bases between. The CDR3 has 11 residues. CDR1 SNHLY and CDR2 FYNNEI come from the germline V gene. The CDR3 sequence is CASLLSYEQYF. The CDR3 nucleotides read TGTGCCAGCTTACTGTCCTACGAGCAGTACTTC.

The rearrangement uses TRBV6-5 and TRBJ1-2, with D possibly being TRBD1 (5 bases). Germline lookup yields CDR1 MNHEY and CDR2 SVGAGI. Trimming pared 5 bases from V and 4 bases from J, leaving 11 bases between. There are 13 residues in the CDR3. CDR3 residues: CASSPGGGYGYTF. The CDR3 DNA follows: TGTGCCAGCAGTCCGGGGGGGGGCTATGGCTACACCTTC.

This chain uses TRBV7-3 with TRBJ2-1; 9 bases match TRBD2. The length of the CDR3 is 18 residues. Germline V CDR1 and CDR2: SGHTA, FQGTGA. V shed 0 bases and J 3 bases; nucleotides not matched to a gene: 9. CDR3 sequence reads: CASSLTQGAGGVYNEQFF. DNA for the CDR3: TGTGCCAGCAGCTTAACGCAGGGAGCGGGGGGTGTCTACAATGAGCAGTTCTTC. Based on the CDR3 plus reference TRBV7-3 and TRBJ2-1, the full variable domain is GAGVSQTPSNKVTEKGKYVELRCDPISGHTALYWYRQSLGQGPEFLIYFQGTGAADDSGLPNDRFFAVRPEGSVSTLKIQRTERGDSAVYLCASSLTQGAGGVYNEQFFGPGTRLTVL.

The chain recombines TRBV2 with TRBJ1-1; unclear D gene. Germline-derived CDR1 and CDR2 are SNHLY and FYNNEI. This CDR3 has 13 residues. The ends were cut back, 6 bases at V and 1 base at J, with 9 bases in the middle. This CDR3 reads CASREDWNTEAFF. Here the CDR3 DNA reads TGTGCCAGCAGGGAGGACTGGAACACTGAAGCTTTCTTT.

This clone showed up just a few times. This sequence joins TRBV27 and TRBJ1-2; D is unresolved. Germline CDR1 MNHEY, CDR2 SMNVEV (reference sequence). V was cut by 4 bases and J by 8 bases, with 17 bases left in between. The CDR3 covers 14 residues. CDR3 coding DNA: TGTGCCAGCAGTTCTCGGGGAGAGGCTAGGGGCTACACCTTC. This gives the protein CASSSRGEARGYTF.

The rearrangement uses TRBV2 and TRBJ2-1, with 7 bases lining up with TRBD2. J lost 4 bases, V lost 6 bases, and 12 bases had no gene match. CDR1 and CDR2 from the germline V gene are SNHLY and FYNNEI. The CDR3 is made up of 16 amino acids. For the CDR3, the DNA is TGTGCCAGCAGCAACGGGGCGGGAGTTTTTTACAATGAGCAGTTCTTC. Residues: CASSNGAGVFYNEQFF.

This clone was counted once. CDR3 region: CSVFPPGDQYF. The CDR3 DNA is TGCAGTGTTTTTCCCCCCGGGGACCAGTACTTC. V and J are TRBV20-1 and TRBJ2-5; perhaps TRBD2 as D (5 bases). CDR3 length: 11 residues. The V end was cut by 7 bases, the J end by 10 bases, with 16 bases between. Germline CDR1 is DFQATT and CDR2 is SNEGSKA (reference sequence).

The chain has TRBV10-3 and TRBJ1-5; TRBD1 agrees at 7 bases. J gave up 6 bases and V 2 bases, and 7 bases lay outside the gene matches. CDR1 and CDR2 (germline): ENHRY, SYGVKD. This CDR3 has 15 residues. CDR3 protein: CAISEGGGRIQPQHF. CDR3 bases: TGTGCCATCAGTGAGGGAGGGGGCAGGATTCAGCCCCAGCATTTT.

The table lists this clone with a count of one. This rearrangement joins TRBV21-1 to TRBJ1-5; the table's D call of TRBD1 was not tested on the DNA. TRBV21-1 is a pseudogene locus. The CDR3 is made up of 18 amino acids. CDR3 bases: TGTGCCAGCAGCAAAACGGACAGGGATGGTATTTGTAATCAGCCCCAGCATTTT. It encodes CASSKTDRDGICNQPQHF.

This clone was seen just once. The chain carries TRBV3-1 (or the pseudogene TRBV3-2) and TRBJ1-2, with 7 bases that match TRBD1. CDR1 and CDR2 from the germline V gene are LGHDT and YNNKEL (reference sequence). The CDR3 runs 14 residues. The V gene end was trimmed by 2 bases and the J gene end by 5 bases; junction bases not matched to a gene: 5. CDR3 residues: CASSQTQGGYGYTF. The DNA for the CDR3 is TGTGCCAGCAGCCAAACGCAGGGGGGTTATGGCTACACCTTC.

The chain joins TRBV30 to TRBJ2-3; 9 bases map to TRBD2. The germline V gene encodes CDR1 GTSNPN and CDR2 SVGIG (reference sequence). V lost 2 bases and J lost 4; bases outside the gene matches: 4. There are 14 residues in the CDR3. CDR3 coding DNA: TGTGCCTGGAGTACGCGGGGGGGGGCAGATACGCAGTATTTT. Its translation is CAWSTRGGADTQYF.

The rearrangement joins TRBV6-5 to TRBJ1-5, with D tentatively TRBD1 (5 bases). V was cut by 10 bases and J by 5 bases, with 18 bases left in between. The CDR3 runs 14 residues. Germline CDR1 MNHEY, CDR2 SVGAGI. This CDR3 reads CATSQGGGHQPQHF. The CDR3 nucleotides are TGTGCCACCTCCCAAGGCGGGGGACATCAGCCCCAGCATTTT.

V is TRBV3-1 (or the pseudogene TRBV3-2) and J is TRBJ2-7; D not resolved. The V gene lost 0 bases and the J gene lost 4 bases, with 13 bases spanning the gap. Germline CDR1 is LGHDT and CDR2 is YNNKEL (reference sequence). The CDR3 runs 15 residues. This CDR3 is CASSQDNSIFYEQYF. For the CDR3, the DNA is TGTGCCAGCAGCCAAGATAACTCCATTTTTTACGAGCAGTACTTC.